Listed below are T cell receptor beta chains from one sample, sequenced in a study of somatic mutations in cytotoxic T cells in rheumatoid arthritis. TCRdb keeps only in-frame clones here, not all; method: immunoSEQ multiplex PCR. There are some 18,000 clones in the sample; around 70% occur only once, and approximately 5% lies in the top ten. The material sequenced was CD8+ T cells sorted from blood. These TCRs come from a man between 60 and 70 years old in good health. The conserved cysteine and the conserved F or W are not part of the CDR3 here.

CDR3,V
ASSLGSGTEAF,TRBV7-7
ATTPGQGREQY,TRBV7-9
ASRGEVYEQY,TRBV6-1
ASSGGDSYEQY,TRBV9
ASSLTGTANQPQH,TRBV19
ASSYLGGYADSEQY,TRBV6-5
ASSWGPGANVLT,TRBV19
ASSPAGPAYEQY,TRBV6-5
ASSYGRGLSYEQY,TRBV6-5
ASSQETGGAYEQY,TRBV4-1
ASSLTSGSYEQY,TRBV7-8
ASSLEHNTGELF,TRBV11-2
ASSEFGTGSRYGYT,TRBV25-1
ASSSAWTGGLGNQPQH,TRBV19
ASSLRQGPRDAKNIQY,TRBV7-8
ASSARGGGYT,TRBV5-1
ASRTQGSGNQPQH,TRBV27
ASSSDRPPGGEQF,TRBV27
ASSLETATDTQY,TRBV5-6
AISESEAGETYNEQF,TRBV10-3
ASSPSSGAWRTGF,TRBV13
ASSQGKLAGLQETQY,TRBV4-1
ASSWTGGTGELF,TRBV27